These T cell receptor beta chains were read from a single sample in a study of CD8 T cells in ankylosing spondylitis. A single record per CDR3 protein comes from TCRdb applying MiXCR to the 5' RACE reads. This table has around 490,000 distinct CDR3 sequences, about 5.7% appearing once. Sequenced: blood, either unsorted or a sorted T cell fraction (not recorded which). The receptors stem from a male donor with ankylosing spondylitis. The CDR3 runs from the conserved cysteine through the conserved F or W. The D gene is left open where the match is weak. Rows give clone size only sometimes, using once, few, many, or a class for an expanded clone.

clone size	V gene	J gene	D gene	CDR3 protein	CDR3 DNA
many	TRBV28	TRBJ2-5	-	CASSLSQGWRETQYF	TGTGCCAGCAGTTTATCTCAGGGGTGGCGAGAGACCCAGTACTTC
many	TRBV10-3	TRBJ2-1	TRBD1	CAIRQYGDSPSAVSYNEQFF	TGTGCCATCAGACAGTATGGGGACAGCCCGTCTGCCGTCTCCTACAATGAGCAGTTCTTC
many	TRBV5-1	TRBJ2-1	-	CASSPWGDEQFF	TGCGCCAGCAGCCCGTGGGGGGATGAGCAGTTCTTC
many	TRBV5-1	TRBJ2-1	TRBD2	CASSPLGGEQFF	TGCGCCAGCAGCCCCCTGGGAGGGGAGCAGTTCTTC
many	TRBV5-6	TRBJ2-7	TRBD2	CASRLAGGPGYEQYF	TGTGCCAGCCGCCTAGCGGGAGGGCCTGGTTACGAGCAGTACTTC
many	TRBV7-2	TRBJ1-3	TRBD1	CASSFRQGLSGNTIYF	TGTGCCAGCAGCTTCCGACAGGGGCTCTCTGGAAACACCATATATTTT
many	TRBV5-1	TRBJ2-2	-	CASSFQDVDTGELFF	TGCGCCAGCAGCTTCCAAGACGTAGACACCGGGGAGCTGTTTTTT
many	TRBV28	TRBJ2-7	-	CASSLSYPRGSYEQYF	TGTGCCAGCAGTTTATCGTATCCCCGAGGGTCCTACGAGCAGTACTTC
few	TRBV20-1	TRBJ2-3	-	CSAVTTDTQYF	TGCAGTGCAGTAACTACAGATACGCAGTATTTT
many	TRBV11-2	TRBJ1-1	-	CASSLGQPGDTEAFF	TGTGCCAGCAGCTTAGGCCAGCCCGGCGACACTGAAGCTTTCTTT
many	TRBV6-2/TRBV6-3	TRBJ2-5	TRBD2	CASSFLPRRGGQETQYF	TGTGCCAGCAGTTTCCTTCCTAGGCGGGGAGGGCAAGAGACCCAGTACTTC
many	TRBV7-8	TRBJ2-7	-	CASSLRGRDTEYYEQYF	TGTGCCAGCAGCTTACGGGGCCGGGACACCGAATACTACGAGCAGTACTTC
-	TRBV9	TRBJ2-3	-	CASSVNLDTQYF	TGTGCCAGCAGCGTTAATCTGGATACGCAGTATTTT
many	TRBV6-5	TRBJ1-2	TRBD1	CASSYSGQVIYGYTF	TGTGCCAGCAGTTACTCCGGACAGGTTATATATGGCTACACCTTC
many	TRBV7-8	TRBJ1-5	TRBD1	CASSLTTGGLGQPQHF	TGTGCCAGCAGCTTGACAACAGGGGGCTTGGGTCAGCCCCAGCATTTT
many	TRBV27	TRBJ2-3	-	CASHRLRGIGTDTQYF	TGTGCCAGCCATCGCCTCCGGGGTATCGGCACAGATACGCAGTATTTT
many	TRBV6-2/TRBV6-3	TRBJ2-7	-	CASSRRDRGEQYF	TGTGCCAGCTCCCGGAGGGACAGAGGCGAGCAGTACTTC